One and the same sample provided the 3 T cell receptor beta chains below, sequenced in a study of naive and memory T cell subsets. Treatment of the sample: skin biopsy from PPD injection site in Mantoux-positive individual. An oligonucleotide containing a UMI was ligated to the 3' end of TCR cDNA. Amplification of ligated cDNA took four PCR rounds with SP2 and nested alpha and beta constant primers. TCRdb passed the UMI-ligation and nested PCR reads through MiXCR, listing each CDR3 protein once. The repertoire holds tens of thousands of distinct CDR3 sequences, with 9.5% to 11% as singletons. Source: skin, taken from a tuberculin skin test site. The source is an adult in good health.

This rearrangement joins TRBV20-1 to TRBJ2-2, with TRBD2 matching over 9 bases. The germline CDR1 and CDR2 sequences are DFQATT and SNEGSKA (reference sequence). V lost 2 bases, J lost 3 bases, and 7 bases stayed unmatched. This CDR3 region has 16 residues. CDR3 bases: TGCAGTGCTAGACGCGGGGGGGGGCAGGACACCGGGGAGCTGTTTTTT. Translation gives CSARRGGGQDTGELFF.

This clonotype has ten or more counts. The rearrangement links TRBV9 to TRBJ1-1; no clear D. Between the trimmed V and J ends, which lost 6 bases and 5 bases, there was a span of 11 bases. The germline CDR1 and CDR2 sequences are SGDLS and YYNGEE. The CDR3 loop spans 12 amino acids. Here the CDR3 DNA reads TGTGCCAGCACCAGTGGAAATACTGAAGCTTTCTTT. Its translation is CASTSGNTEAFF.

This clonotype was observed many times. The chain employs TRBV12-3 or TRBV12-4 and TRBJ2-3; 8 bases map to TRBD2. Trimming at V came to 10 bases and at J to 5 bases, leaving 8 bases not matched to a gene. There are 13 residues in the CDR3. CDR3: CATGRGVIDTQYF. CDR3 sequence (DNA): TGTGCCACCGGGCGGGGGGTCATAGATACGCAGTATTTT.